One and the same sample provided the 22 T cell receptor beta chains below, sequenced in a study of radiation and T cells in renal cell carcinoma. The assay was immunoSEQ multiplex PCR, and TCRdb's table has in-frame clones only and misses some. The sample contains roughly 130,000 clones, roughly four fifths of which appear only once. Sample time point: blood 2 weeks post-SBRT. The treatment: 15 Gy SBRT to primary tumor, nephrectomy 4 weeks later. The specimen comprised blood, sampled from a patient whose treatment included radiotherapy and nephrectomy. These receptors all come from a woman aged 55-70 years with renal cell carcinoma.

The rearrangement joins TRBV28 to TRBJ1-3, with a weak D call TRBD1 (6 bases). CDR1 and CDR2 from the germline V gene are MDHEN and SYDVKM. Trimming shortened V by 4 bases and J by 4 bases, and 14 bases separated the two germline ends. CDR3 length equals 15 residues. The CDR3, as DNA: TGTGCCAGCAGTTCGTGGGGGCCTTCGGGAAACACCATATATTTT. Translation gives CASSSWGPSGNTIYF.

V and J are TRBV9 and TRBJ2-2, with D maybe TRBD2 (6 bases). Looked up from germline, CDR1 is SGDLS and CDR2 is YYNGEE. This CDR3 is 13 amino acids long. Trimming stripped 5 bases from V and 10 bases from J, with 15 bases between. The CDR3 loop reads CASSTSLPAELFF. DNA of the CDR3: TGTGCCAGCAGTACTAGCCTCCCCGCGGAGCTGTTTTTT.

This chain joins TRBV5-1 and TRBJ2-3; either TRBD1 or TRBD2 may fit D (6 bases each). The germline gives CDR1 SGHRS, CDR2 YFSETQ. V dropped 6 bases and J dropped 6 bases, with 23 bases sitting between them. CDR3 length: 16 residues. CDR3 amino acids: CASTQIGGGGSDTQYF. In DNA, the CDR3 is TGCGCCAGCACCCAGATAGGGGGAGGCGGATCCGATACGCAGTATTTT.

Concerning this clone itself: Other DNA variants within this sample encode the same CDR3. The rearrangement uses TRBV27 and TRBJ2-1; 8 bases map to TRBD2. Per the germline V gene, CDR1 is MNHEY and CDR2 is SMNVEV (reference sequence). Trimming took 2 bases from V and 4 from J; bases not matched to a gene: 1. This CDR3 has 14 residues. The CDR3 nucleotides read TGTGCCAGCAGTTTAACTAGCGGTTACAATGAGCAGTTCTTC. Encoded protein: CASSLTSGYNEQFF.

The chain uses TRBV7-6 and TRBJ1-6, with 11 bases that match TRBD1. The trim removed 3 bases at V and 8 bases at J, leaving 3 bases unmatched. Germline CDR1 SGHVS, CDR2 FNYEAQ. The CDR3 sequence is 15 residues long. The CDR3 nucleotides are TGTGCCAGCAGCTTTGGGGACAGGGGGGATTCACCCCTCCACTTT. As protein: CASSFGDRGDSPLHF.

The chain joins TRBV11-2 to TRBJ1-2, with D perhaps TRBD1 (6 bases). The CDR3 runs to 15 residues. V was clipped by 1 base and J by 3 bases, with 12 bases between them. Germline-derived CDR1 and CDR2 are SGHAT and FQNNGV. In DNA form, the CDR3 reads TGTGCCAGCAGCTTAGGTTTCCCAGGGGACTATGGCTACACCTTC. It translates to CASSLGFPGDYGYTF.

The CDR3 here is CASSPPRGHNEQFF. CDR3 DNA sequence: TGTGCCAGCAGCCCCCCGAGGGGCCACAATGAGCAGTTCTTC. This chain joins TRBV9 and TRBJ2-1; D may be TRBD1 or TRBD2 (5 bases each). Between the trimmed V and J ends, which lost 4 bases and 5 bases, there was a span of 13 bases. This CDR3 comprises 14 residues. Per the germline V gene, CDR1 is SGDLS and CDR2 is YYNGEE.

The rearrangement uses TRBV19 and TRBJ1-4; a weak D match, TRBD1 (6 bases). CDR3 length: 14 amino acids. CDR1 and CDR2 from the germline V gene are LNHDA and SQIVND (reference sequence). V lost 4 bases and J 4 bases, leaving 10 bases between the germline ends. CDR3 loop: CASSRTGSNEKLFF. The CDR3 DNA reads TGTGCCAGTAGTAGAACAGGGAGTAATGAAAAACTGTTTTTT.

The chain recombines TRBV5-1 with TRBJ2-7, with TRBD1 matching 9 bases. V shed 0 bases, J shed 5 bases, and the junction held 12 bases outside the gene matches. The CDR3 is 17 amino acids. CDR1 and CDR2 from the germline V gene are SGHRS and YFSETQ. The CDR3 sequence is CASSLEWTGESFHEQYF. The CDR3 nucleotides are TGCGCCAGCAGCTTGGAATGGACAGGGGAGAGTTTCCACGAGCAGTACTTC.

This chain uses TRBV5-1 with TRBJ2-5, with unresolved D. Per germline, CDR1 SGHRS and CDR2 YFSETQ. The CDR3 totals 14 residues. Deletions cut 4 bases from V and 5 bases from J, with 15 bases between. CDR3 amino acids: CASSPVTDLETQYF. For the CDR3, the DNA is TGCGCCAGCAGCCCAGTGACGGACCTGGAGACCCAGTACTTC.

This clone has more than one count but fewer than ten. The chain combines TRBV18 with TRBJ1-4; possibly TRBD1 for D (5 bases). The CDR3 is 14 amino acids. Germline CDR1 is KGHSH and CDR2 is LQKENI. The V end lost 0 bases, the J end lost 8 bases, and 10 bases lay between the germline ends. The chain's CDR3 is CASSPPGGYEKLFF. CDR3 in DNA: TGTGCCAGCTCACCACCCGGGGGTTACGAAAAACTGTTTTTT. The full variable domain, its missing parts supplied by reference TRBV18 and TRBJ1-4, is NAGVMQNPRHLVRRRGQEARLRCSPMKGHSHVYWYRQLPEEGLKFMVYLQKENIIDESGMPKERFSAEFPKEGPSILRIQQVVRGDSAAYFCASSPPGGYEKLFFGSGTQLSVL.

This clone came up once. The V call is TRBV6-5, the J call TRBJ2-1, with 7 nucleotides matching TRBD1. The CDR3 covers 15 residues. Germline V CDR1 and CDR2: MNHEY, SVGAGI. V was pared by 6 bases and J by 4 bases, with 9 bases of the junction left unmatched. The CDR3 is CASRVDGTAYNEQFF. CDR3 bases: TGTGCCAGCAGAGTCGATGGGACAGCTTACAATGAGCAGTTCTTC.

The chain carries TRBV5-1 and TRBJ2-1, with TRBD1 matching 9 bases. The CDR3 extends over 18 amino acids. Germline-derived CDR1 and CDR2 are SGHRS and YFSETQ. V shed 3 bases and J 6 bases; nucleotides not matched to a gene: 16. The CDR3 loop is CASSYEPLGTGNSNEQFF. As DNA, the CDR3 is TGCGCCAGCAGCTATGAACCGCTTGGGACAGGGAATAGCAATGAGCAGTTCTTC.

The J gene is TRBJ2-2, the V gene TRBV25-1, with 8 bases fitting TRBD2. Germline CDR1 MGHDK, CDR2 SYGVNS. J was trimmed by 2 bases and V by 5 bases; bases with no gene match: 1. The CDR3 consists of 14 residues. CDR3 bases: TGTGCCAGCAGTACTAGCGGTAACACCGGGGAGCTGTTTTTT. Its translation: CASSTSGNTGELFF.

This clone was seen just once. The chain is built from TRBV29-1 and TRBJ2-3; 7 bases align to TRBD2. The CDR3 spans 13 residues. The germline gives CDR1 SQVTM, CDR2 ANQGSEA. With V trimmed by 7 bases and J by 5 bases, 9 bases remained unmatched. For the CDR3, the DNA is TGCAGCGCCGAAAGCGGGGTTGGAGATACGCAGTATTTT. It yields the protein CSAESGVGDTQYF.

V and J are TRBV11-2 and TRBJ2-5, with D unresolved. V was clipped by 5 bases and J by 4 bases, with 14 bases between them. This CDR3 is 14 amino acids long. Germline V CDR1 and CDR2: SGHAT, FQNNGV. CDR3 DNA sequence: TGTGCCAGCAGCCAGCCCGGGTCCTCAGAGACCCAGTACTTC. Translated: CASSQPGSSETQYF.

The chain carries TRBV15 and TRBJ2-5; a weak D match, TRBD2 (6 bases). V dropped 3 bases and J dropped 5 bases, with 13 bases sitting between them. CDR1 is LNHNV and CDR2 is YYDKDF in the germline V gene (reference sequence). This CDR3 is built from 14 residues. The CDR3 DNA reads TGTGCCACCAGCAGGTCTCGCGGGACGGAGACCCAGTACTTC. Protein: CATSRSRGTETQYF.

The chain joins TRBV7-9 to TRBJ1-2; 9 nucleotides agree with TRBD1. Per germline, CDR1 SEHNR and CDR2 FQNEAQ (reference sequence). The V gene end was trimmed by 7 bases and the J gene end by 13 bases; junction bases not matched to a gene: 10. The CDR3 contains 12 residues. CDR3 bases: TGTGCCAGCACGACAGGGGGAAGTGGAGCCACCTTC. The encoded protein is CASTTGGSGATF.

The chain joins TRBV5-1 to TRBJ2-7; 9 positions agree with TRBD1. CDR3 length: 13 residues. Germline V CDR1 and CDR2: SGHRS, YFSETQ. V dropped 1 base and J dropped 6; count of bases not matched to a gene: 2. CDR3 in amino acids: CASSLLTGGEQYF. The CDR3 nucleotides are TGCGCCAGCAGCTTGTTGACAGGGGGCGAGCAGTACTTC.

The V gene is TRBV6-1, the J gene TRBJ1-4; D ambiguous. Germline CDR1 is MNHNS and CDR2 is SASEGT. The CDR3 sequence is 20 residues long. V lost 1 base to trimming and J lost 2 bases, with 23 bases between them. DNA of the CDR3: TGTGCCAGCAGTGAAGGGGAGGGATTTCGGACGGAGGCCACTAATGAAAAACTGTTTTTT. Protein sequence: CASSEGEGFRTEATNEKLFF.

The gene calls are TRBV2 and TRBJ2-2, with 7 bases identical to TRBD1. The V and J ends lost 4 bases and 3 bases, in that order; junction bases with no gene match: 2. Germline CDR1 is SNHLY and CDR2 is FYNNEI. This CDR3 contains 14 residues. CDR3 protein: CASSGGQYTGELFF. CDR3 nucleotides: TGTGCCAGCAGTGGGGGACAGTACACCGGGGAGCTGTTTTTT.

This clone occurred once. The chain has TRBV28 and TRBJ1-4, with TRBD1 identical over 7 bases. With V trimmed by 4 bases and J by 6 bases, 8 bases remained unmatched. The CDR3 has 15 amino acids. In germline, CDR1 is MDHEN, CDR2 SYDVKM. The CDR3 sequence: CASSSPTGKHEKLFF. DNA of the CDR3: TGTGCCAGCAGTTCCCCGACAGGGAAGCATGAAAAACTGTTTTTT.